Each of the 16 T cell receptor beta chains below was sequenced from the same sample in a study of OX40 agonist ivuxolimab in advanced cancers. This table comes from immunoSEQ multiplex PCR, and its TCRdb copy is limited to in-frame clones, with some not included. Here the sample spans about 70,000 clones, roughly nine tenths being singletons. The specimen was CD4+ or CD8+ T cells sorted from blood, collected in a trial of the OX40 agonist ivuxolimab. Receptors originate from an adult with an advanced solid tumor such as melanoma, head and neck, liver or kidney cancer.

This rearrangement joins TRBV6-5 to TRBJ1-1; the D gene is possibly TRBD1 (6 bases). The V end lost 1 base, the J end lost 5 bases, and 14 bases lay between the germline ends. CDR1 MNHEY and CDR2 SVGAGI come from the germline V gene. The CDR3 runs 15 residues. CDR3 nucleotide sequence: TGTGCCAGCAGTTACTTGGGATCAAGGGGGACTGAAGCTTTCTTT. Translating it yields CASSYLGSRGTEAFF.

This chain uses TRBV9 with TRBJ2-2, with D perhaps matching TRBD1 (6 bases). V was cut by 0 bases and J by 1 base, with 13 bases left in between. The CDR3 extends over 17 amino acids. Germline CDR1 is SGDLS and CDR2 is YYNGEE. The CDR3 nucleotides read TGTGCCAGCAGCGTAGGGGCAGGGGCCGGGAACACCGGGGAGCTGTTTTTT. This translates into CASSVGAGAGNTGELFF.

The V call is TRBV5-8, the J call TRBJ1-4; D not certain. The ends were cut back, 4 bases at V and 6 bases at J, with 7 bases in the middle. The CDR3 spans 12 residues. The V gene's germline CDR1 is SGHTS and CDR2 YDEGEE. The CDR3 sequence is CASSPVDEKLFF. The CDR3 DNA reads TGTGCCAGCAGCCCCGTGGATGAAAAACTGTTTTTT.

The rearrangement joins TRBV7-9 to TRBJ2-5, with a tentative D call TRBD1 (5 bases). Germline CDR1 is SEHNR and CDR2 is FQNEAQ (reference sequence). This CDR3 comprises 13 residues. V lost 1 base to trimming and J lost 2 bases, with 5 bases between them. In DNA form, the CDR3 reads TGTGCCAGCAGCTTAGGACAGCAAGAGACCCAGTACTTC. This codes for CASSLGQQETQYF.

The V and J genes are TRBV5-4 and TRBJ1-3; TRBD2 aligns across 8 bases. Gene TRBJ2-2 matches the end of the DNA better, so the J call may be wrong. The CDR3 has 16 amino acids. The germline CDR1 and CDR2 sequences are SGHNT and YYREEE (reference sequence). The CDR3 spells CASSYPGTREAGELFF. The CDR3 DNA follows: TGTGCCAGCAGTTACCCCGGGACTAGAGAGGCCGGGGAGCTGTTTTTT.

The rearrangement joins TRBV9 to TRBJ1-2, with 7 bases that match TRBD1. CDR3 length equals 14 residues. The J segment lost 2 bases and the V segment lost 3 bases, leaving 4 bases of the junction unmatched. Germline CDR1 and CDR2: SGDLS and YYNGEE. The DNA for the CDR3 is TGTGCCAGCAGCGGGGGGGACAGCAACTATGGCTACACCTTC. Protein sequence: CASSGGDSNYGYTF.

J is TRBJ2-1 and V is TRBV19; no definite D call. The CDR3 totals 11 residues. V was trimmed by 7 bases and J by 3 bases, leaving 4 bases between them. The germline CDR1 and CDR2 sequences are LNHDA and SQIVND (reference sequence). As DNA, the CDR3 is TGTGCCAGTAAACTCTACAATGAGCAGTTCTTC. Translating it yields CASKLYNEQFF.

This clone was observed a single time. This chain uses TRBV6-5 with TRBJ1-5; perhaps TRBD1 as D (5 bases). Between the trimmed V and J ends, which lost 7 bases and 1 base, there was a span of 11 bases. Germline lookup yields CDR1 MNHEY and CDR2 SVGAGI. CDR3 size: 14 residues. DNA of the CDR3: TGTGCCAGCAAAATTGCAGGGAGCAATCAGCCCCAGCATTTT. It translates to CASKIAGSNQPQHF.

The chain recombines TRBV4-2 with TRBJ2-3; the D gene is possibly TRBD2 (5 bases). Trimming removed 3 bases from V and 6 bases from J, with 16 bases in between. CDR1 is LGHNA and CDR2 is YNFKEQ in the germline V gene. CDR3 length: 15 residues. The CDR3 loop is CASSQFWGVPDTQYF. The CDR3 coding sequence is TGTGCCAGCAGCCAGTTTTGGGGAGTCCCGGATACGCAGTATTTT.

The V gene is TRBV6-1, the J gene TRBJ1-5; perhaps TRBD1 as D (6 bases). V lost 6 bases and J lost 2, with 14 bases in between. The CDR3 loop spans 15 amino acids. The V gene's germline CDR1 is MNHNS and CDR2 SASEGT. CDR3 sequence: CASRNGGRGNQPQHF. The CDR3 DNA follows: TGTGCCAGCAGAAATGGGGGGCGCGGCAATCAGCCCCAGCATTTT.

This chain uses TRBV29-1 with TRBJ1-1; no firm D call. This CDR3 region has 11 residues. The germline CDR1 and CDR2 sequences are SQVTM and ANQGSEA. Trimming stripped 7 bases from V and 4 bases from J, with 10 bases between. The DNA of the CDR3 is TGCAGCGCCGGTAGGATCACTGAAGCTTTCTTT. Protein product: CSAGRITEAFF.

Details on this clone: The same CDR3 is also encoded by other DNA sequences in this sample. The rearrangement joins TRBV6-6 to TRBJ2-5; D is ambiguous. This CDR3 spans 11 amino acids. CDR1 and CDR2 (germline): MNHNY, SVGAGI (reference sequence). Trimming stripped 2 bases from V and 5 bases from J, with 3 bases between. This CDR3 is CASSYLETQYF. The CDR3 region has the DNA TGTGCCAGCAGTTACCTGGAGACCCAGTACTTC.

This chain links TRBV4-2 with TRBJ2-3; 8 positions agree with TRBD2. Unmatched junction bases numbered 7, after V lost 0 bases and J lost 11 bases. This CDR3 contains 14 residues. CDR1 LGHNA and CDR2 YNFKEQ come from the germline V gene. Here the CDR3 DNA reads TGTGCCAGCAGCCAAGATCTGGCGGGAGGTGGGCAGTATTTT. Protein: CASSQDLAGGGQYF.

J is TRBJ1-3 and V is TRBV5-5; the D is unclear. Germline assignment: CDR1 SGHKS and CDR2 YYEKEE (reference sequence). With 2 bases removed from V and 4 bases from J, the gap between germline ends came to 4 bases. This CDR3 is 12 amino acids long. The CDR3 DNA reads TGTGCCAGCAGCTTTCCAGGAAACACCATATATTTT. Translating it yields CASSFPGNTIYF.

This clone was detected once. The chain uses TRBV5-5 and TRBJ2-1; weak D call: TRBD2 (6 bases). Germline lookup yields CDR1 SGHKS and CDR2 YYEKEE (reference sequence). The CDR3 contains 15 residues. V was trimmed by 3 bases and J by 4 bases, leaving 14 bases between them. The CDR3 region has the DNA TGTGCCAGCAGCTCCCAGGTAGCGGAGTACAATGAGCAGTTCTTC. Translation: CASSSQVAEYNEQFF.

The chain uses TRBV19 and TRBJ1-2; D is possibly TRBD1 (6 bases). The CDR3 sequence is 13 residues long. Between the trimmed V and J ends, which lost 5 bases and 6 bases, there was a span of 13 bases. Germline V gives CDR1 LNHDA, CDR2 SQIVND (reference sequence). The CDR3 loop is CASSSTGGDGYTF. The CDR3 DNA sequence: TGTGCCAGTAGTTCGACAGGAGGGGATGGCTACACCTTC.